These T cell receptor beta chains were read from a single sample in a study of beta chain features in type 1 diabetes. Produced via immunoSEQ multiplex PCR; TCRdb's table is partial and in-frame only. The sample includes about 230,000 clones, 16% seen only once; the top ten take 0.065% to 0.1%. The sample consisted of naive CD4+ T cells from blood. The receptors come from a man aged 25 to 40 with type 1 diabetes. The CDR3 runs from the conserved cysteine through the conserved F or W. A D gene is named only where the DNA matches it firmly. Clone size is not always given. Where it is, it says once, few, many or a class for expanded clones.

cdr3_nt: TGTGCCAGCAAGGCCCGGGGCAGCGGATCTTCTAGCACAGATACGCAGTATTTT; cdr3_aa: CASKARGSGSSSTDTQYF; clone_size: few; j_call: TRBJ2-3; v_call: TRBV27; d_call: -
cdr3_nt: TGTGCCAGCAGTTACACGGGACAGGGACAAGAGACCCAGTACTTC; cdr3_aa: CASSYTGQGQETQYF; clone_size: few; j_call: TRBJ2-5; v_call: TRBV6-6; d_call: TRBD1
cdr3_nt: TGTGCCAGCAGCCCCACCGGTCCGGACTGGGGCCGGGGGAACATTCAGTACTTC; cdr3_aa: CASSPTGPDWGRGNIQYF; clone_size: few; j_call: TRBJ2-4; v_call: TRBV7-2; d_call: -
cdr3_nt: TGCGCCAGCAGGCGGGGTAGCACAGATACGCAGTATTTT; cdr3_aa: CASRRGSTDTQYF; clone_size: few; j_call: TRBJ2-3; v_call: TRBV4-1; d_call: -
cdr3_nt: TGTGCCTGGAGTTTGTGGGGAGGACAAGGTCCCAATGAGCAGTTCTTC; cdr3_aa: CAWSLWGGQGPNEQFF; clone_size: -; j_call: TRBJ2-1; v_call: TRBV30; d_call: -
cdr3_nt: TGTGCCTTACGACAGGGAAGCACAGATACGCAGTATTTT; cdr3_aa: CALRQGSTDTQYF; clone_size: -; j_call: TRBJ2-3; v_call: TRBV6-1; d_call: TRBD1
cdr3_nt: TGTGCCAGCACCCGGACTAGCGGGGACTACGAGCAGTACTTC; cdr3_aa: CASTRTSGDYEQYF; clone_size: -; j_call: TRBJ2-7; v_call: TRBV2; d_call: TRBD2
cdr3_nt: TGCAGCGCCGGACGGGGTCTCACAGATACGCAGTATTTT; cdr3_aa: CSAGRGLTDTQYF; clone_size: -; j_call: TRBJ2-3; v_call: TRBV29-1; d_call: -
cdr3_nt: TGTGCCAGCAGCTCAAAGGGGCTTAATGAAAAACTGTTTTTT; cdr3_aa: CASSSKGLNEKLFF; clone_size: -; j_call: TRBJ1-4; v_call: TRBV7-9; d_call: -
cdr3_nt: TGTGCCAGCAGCTTAGCGCACTATGGCTACACCTTC; cdr3_aa: CASSLAHYGYTF; clone_size: few; j_call: TRBJ1-2; v_call: TRBV7-2; d_call: -
cdr3_nt: TGTGCCAGCAGTGCGGGACAGGGATCCGAGCAGTACTTC; cdr3_aa: CASSAGQGSEQYF; clone_size: -; j_call: TRBJ2-7; v_call: TRBV6-1; d_call: TRBD1
cdr3_nt: TGTGCCTGGAGTGTACAAGGGGGTGGTCAGCCCCAGCATTTT; cdr3_aa: CAWSVQGGGQPQHF; clone_size: few; j_call: TRBJ1-5; v_call: TRBV30; d_call: -
cdr3_nt: TGCAGCGTTCGACAGGGCAGTGGGCGAGAGACCCAGTACTTC; cdr3_aa: CSVRQGSGRETQYF; clone_size: -; j_call: TRBJ2-5; v_call: TRBV29-1; d_call: TRBD1
cdr3_nt: TGCAGCGTTGAGGAGCCGCTGCGCACAGATACGCAGTATTTT; cdr3_aa: CSVEEPLRTDTQYF; clone_size: -; j_call: TRBJ2-3; v_call: TRBV29-1; d_call: -
cdr3_nt: TGCGCCAGCAGCCAGTCCGGAGATACAGATACGCAGTATTTT; cdr3_aa: CASSQSGDTDTQYF; clone_size: -; j_call: TRBJ2-3; v_call: TRBV4-1; d_call: -
cdr3_nt: TGTGCCAGCAGCTTTAGCGGGAGTTCCTACAATGAGCAGTTCTTC; cdr3_aa: CASSFSGSSYNEQFF; clone_size: -; j_call: TRBJ2-1; v_call: TRBV9; d_call: TRBD2
cdr3_nt: TGCGCCAGCAGCCCACAGGGAAATGGGGCCAACGTCCTGACTTTC; cdr3_aa: CASSPQGNGANVLTF; clone_size: -; j_call: TRBJ2-6; v_call: TRBV5-1; d_call: -
cdr3_nt: TGTGCCAGCAGCTTGGATCTAGCGGGGCAAGAGACCCAGTACTTC; cdr3_aa: CASSLDLAGQETQYF; clone_size: few; j_call: TRBJ2-5; v_call: TRBV5-4; d_call: TRBD2
cdr3_nt: TGCAGCGTTGATCGGCATTTTAGAGAGACCCAGTACTTC; cdr3_aa: CSVDRHFRETQYF; clone_size: few; j_call: TRBJ2-5; v_call: TRBV29-1; d_call: -
cdr3_nt: TGCAGCGTTGAGCCTCCGGTTCCCCAGTTCTTC; cdr3_aa: CSVEPPVPQFF; clone_size: few; j_call: TRBJ2-1; v_call: TRBV29-1; d_call: -
cdr3_nt: TGTGCCAGCAGCTCGCCCCGGACGCTCCAAACCTACTTC; cdr3_aa: CASSSPRTLQTYF; clone_size: few; j_call: TRBJ2-5; v_call: TRBV7-9; d_call: -